Listed below are T cell receptor beta chains from one sample, sequenced in a study of T-cell reconstitution after alpha-beta-depleted transplantation in children. TCRdb reprocessed the PCR reads via MiXCR and lists one record per CDR3 protein. The data contain roughly 250,000 distinct CDR3 sequences, less than 9% of them singletons. This specimen was PBMCs, mostly from graft donor cells, taken 180 days after TCRalphabeta/CD19-depleted stem cell transplant. These receptors were collected from a male patient younger than 18 who had a stem cell transplant for acute lymphoblastic leukemia, so the T cells may come from the graft donor. CDR3s include the opening cysteine and the closing phenylalanine or tryptophan. Fields, in order: V gene, J gene, D gene, clone size, CDR3 length, CDR3 protein, CDR3 DNA. The D gene is left open where the match is weak. Size is stated for part of the rows, as once, few or many counts, or as a class when the clone is expanded.

v_call: TRBV12-3/TRBV12-4
j_call: TRBJ1-2
d_call: TRBD1
clone_size: many
cdr3_length: 14
cdr3_aa: CASRPLGQGDGYTF
cdr3_nt: TGTGCCAGCAGACCATTGGGACAGGGCGATGGCTACACCTTC

v_call: TRBV6-5
j_call: TRBJ2-4
d_call: NA
clone_size: many
cdr3_length: 15
cdr3_aa: CASSYAGGTKNIQYF
cdr3_nt: TGTGCCAGCAGTTACGCCGGAGGGACCAAAAACATTCAGTACTTC

v_call: TRBV6-5
j_call: TRBJ1-3
d_call: NA
clone_size: many
cdr3_length: 14
cdr3_aa: CASRSLWAGNTIYF
cdr3_nt: TGTGCCAGCAGATCTCTGTGGGCTGGAAACACCATATATTTT

v_call: TRBV21-1
j_call: TRBJ2-2
d_call: NA
clone_size: many
cdr3_length: 18
cdr3_aa: CASSKSTGVPHNTGELFF
cdr3_nt: TGTGCCAGCAGCAAATCGACAGGGGTCCCTCATAACACCGGGGAGCTGTTTTTT

v_call: TRBV20-1
j_call: TRBJ1-2
d_call: NA
clone_size: few
cdr3_length: 13
cdr3_aa: CSALNREAAGYTF
cdr3_nt: TGCAGTGCTCTAAACAGGGAGGCAGCTGGCTACACCTTC

v_call: TRBV20-1
j_call: TRBJ2-7
d_call: TRBD1
clone_size: NA
cdr3_length: 14
cdr3_aa: CSAPGQGSPGEQYF
cdr3_nt: TGCAGTGCCCCGGGACAGGGCTCTCCTGGCGAGCAGTACTTC

v_call: TRBV28
j_call: TRBJ1-2
d_call: TRBD1
clone_size: NA
cdr3_length: 15
cdr3_aa: CASSSTRQGAYGYTF
cdr3_nt: TGTGCCAGCAGTTCCACAAGACAGGGGGCGTATGGCTACACCTTC

v_call: TRBV9
j_call: TRBJ2-2
d_call: NA
clone_size: many
cdr3_length: 13
cdr3_aa: CASSVEGTGELFF
cdr3_nt: TGTGCCAGCAGCGTCGAGGGGACCGGGGAGCTGTTTTTT

v_call: TRBV7-6
j_call: TRBJ2-7
d_call: NA
clone_size: many
cdr3_length: 12
cdr3_aa: CASSWEGGEQYF
cdr3_nt: TGTGCCAGCAGCTGGGAAGGGGGCGAGCAGTACTTC

v_call: TRBV2
j_call: TRBJ2-7
d_call: NA
clone_size: many
cdr3_length: 13
cdr3_aa: CASFSGRVNEQYF
cdr3_nt: TGTGCCAGCTTCTCGGGCAGGGTCAACGAGCAGTACTTC

v_call: TRBV7-3
j_call: TRBJ2-1
d_call: TRBD2
clone_size: NA
cdr3_length: 12
cdr3_aa: CASSSPGTSRIF
cdr3_nt: TGTGCCAGCAGCTCTCCCGGGACTAGCAGGATCTTC

v_call: TRBV6-6
j_call: TRBJ2-1
d_call: NA
clone_size: many
cdr3_length: 13
cdr3_aa: CASSVGERREQFF
cdr3_nt: TGTGCCAGCAGTGTAGGGGAGAGGCGAGAGCAGTTCTTC

v_call: TRBV6-2/TRBV6-3
j_call: TRBJ2-3
d_call: TRBD2
clone_size: NA
cdr3_length: 14
cdr3_aa: CASSGGGALYTQYF
cdr3_nt: TGTGCCAGCTCGGGCGGGGGGGCCCTGTATACGCAGTATTTT

v_call: TRBV7-2
j_call: TRBJ2-7
d_call: NA
clone_size: many
cdr3_length: 16
cdr3_aa: CASSLVAQGWDYEQYF
cdr3_nt: TGTGCCAGCAGCTTAGTGGCCCAGGGTTGGGATTACGAGCAGTACTTC

v_call: TRBV28
j_call: TRBJ1-1
d_call: NA
clone_size: many
cdr3_length: 12
cdr3_aa: CASSLGTTEAFF
cdr3_nt: TGTGCCAGCAGTTTAGGCACCACTGAAGCTTTCTTT

v_call: TRBV6-4
j_call: TRBJ2-1
d_call: NA
clone_size: many
cdr3_length: 16
cdr3_aa: CASSDKELRGYNEQFF
cdr3_nt: TGTGCCAGCAGTGACAAAGAACTTAGGGGGTACAATGAGCAGTTCTTC

v_call: TRBV10-3
j_call: TRBJ2-7
d_call: NA
clone_size: many
cdr3_length: 12
cdr3_aa: CAISESTYEQYF
cdr3_nt: TGTGCCATCAGTGAGTCGACCTACGAGCAGTACTTC

v_call: TRBV20-1
j_call: TRBJ1-5
d_call: TRBD1
clone_size: many
cdr3_length: 14
cdr3_aa: CSAGDRGSNQPQHF
cdr3_nt: TGCAGTGCTGGGGACAGGGGGAGCAATCAGCCCCAGCATTTT

v_call: TRBV12-3/TRBV12-4
j_call: TRBJ2-1
d_call: TRBD2
clone_size: many
cdr3_length: 15
cdr3_aa: CASSFTSGRVDEQFF
cdr3_nt: TGTGCCAGCAGTTTTACTAGCGGGAGGGTAGATGAGCAGTTCTTC

v_call: TRBV29-1
j_call: TRBJ1-4
d_call: TRBD1
clone_size: NA
cdr3_length: 12
cdr3_aa: CSVAGQGEKLFF
cdr3_nt: TGCAGCGTTGCCGGACAGGGTGAAAAACTGTTTTTT

v_call: TRBV10-3
j_call: TRBJ1-2
d_call: NA
clone_size: many
cdr3_length: 12
cdr3_aa: CAISEGGRGYTF
cdr3_nt: TGTGCCATCAGTGAAGGGGGAAGAGGCTACACCTTC

v_call: TRBV27
j_call: TRBJ2-2
d_call: TRBD1
clone_size: NA
cdr3_length: 15
cdr3_aa: CASSYGTGGSRELFF
cdr3_nt: TGTGCCAGCAGTTACGGGACAGGGGGGAGCCGGGAGCTGTTTTTT

v_call: TRBV20-1
j_call: TRBJ2-5
d_call: TRBD2
clone_size: NA
cdr3_length: 16
cdr3_aa: CSAPRLAGGLQETQYF
cdr3_nt: TGCAGTGCCCCCCGACTAGCGGGGGGACTTCAAGAGACCCAGTACTTC

v_call: TRBV25-1
j_call: TRBJ1-2
d_call: NA
clone_size: many
cdr3_length: 13
cdr3_aa: CASVPGGLGGYTF
cdr3_nt: TGTGCCAGTGTTCCTGGGGGGCTAGGTGGCTACACCTTC

v_call: TRBV4-1
j_call: TRBJ2-5
d_call: NA
clone_size: many
cdr3_length: 14
cdr3_aa: CASSQGTFQETQYF
cdr3_nt: TGCGCCAGCAGCCAAGGGACCTTCCAAGAGACCCAGTACTTC

v_call: TRBV2
j_call: TRBJ2-7
d_call: NA
clone_size: NA
cdr3_length: 14
cdr3_aa: CASGRDEASYEQYF
cdr3_nt: TGTGCCAGCGGACGGGACGAAGCCTCCTACGAGCAGTACTTC

v_call: TRBV12-3/TRBV12-4
j_call: TRBJ2-2
d_call: NA
clone_size: many
cdr3_length: 15
cdr3_aa: CASSFWTGSTGELFF
cdr3_nt: TGTGCCAGCAGTTTCTGGACGGGATCCACCGGGGAGCTGTTTTTT

v_call: TRBV7-2
j_call: TRBJ2-5
d_call: TRBD1
clone_size: many
cdr3_length: 11
cdr3_aa: CASSTGVTQYF
cdr3_nt: TGTGCCAGCAGCACAGGGGTGACCCAGTACTTC

v_call: TRBV13
j_call: TRBJ1-4
d_call: NA
clone_size: many
cdr3_length: 13
cdr3_aa: CASSLWGNEKLFF
cdr3_nt: TGTGCCAGCAGCTTATGGGGAAATGAAAAACTGTTTTTT

v_call: TRBV15
j_call: TRBJ1-3
d_call: TRBD1
clone_size: many
cdr3_length: 14
cdr3_aa: CATNDRGNGNTIYF
cdr3_nt: TGTGCCACTAATGACAGGGGGAACGGAAACACCATATATTTT

v_call: TRBV12-3/TRBV12-4
j_call: TRBJ2-7
d_call: TRBD1
clone_size: many
cdr3_length: 15
cdr3_aa: CASSLTGTGAYEQYF
cdr3_nt: TGTGCCAGCAGTCTGACCGGGACAGGGGCCTACGAGCAGTACTTC

v_call: TRBV5-1
j_call: TRBJ2-2
d_call: NA
clone_size: many
cdr3_length: 15
cdr3_aa: CASSLGLAGTGELFF
cdr3_nt: TGTGCCAGCAGCTTGGGGCTAGCAGGCACCGGGGAGCTGTTTTTT

v_call: TRBV5-1
j_call: TRBJ2-2
d_call: NA
clone_size: many
cdr3_length: 13
cdr3_aa: CASSSKYTGELFF
cdr3_nt: TGCGCCAGCAGCTCGAAATACACCGGGGAGCTGTTTTTT

v_call: TRBV20-1
j_call: TRBJ1-1
d_call: NA
clone_size: many
cdr3_length: 15
cdr3_aa: CSAREAGFMNTEAFF
cdr3_nt: TGCAGTGCTAGAGAAGCCGGCTTCATGAACACTGAAGCTTTCTTT

v_call: TRBV7-2
j_call: TRBJ1-2
d_call: NA
clone_size: many
cdr3_length: 11
cdr3_aa: CASSGFFGYTF
cdr3_nt: TGTGCCAGCAGCGGATTTTTTGGCTACACCTTC

v_call: TRBV20-1
j_call: TRBJ2-6
d_call: TRBD2
clone_size: NA
cdr3_length: 15
cdr3_aa: CSARVGGGGANVLTF
cdr3_nt: TGCAGTGCTAGAGTTGGGGGGGGAGGGGCCAACGTCCTGACTTTC

v_call: TRBV11-2
j_call: TRBJ1-2
d_call: NA
clone_size: many
cdr3_length: 14
cdr3_aa: CASSLPGLNYGYTF
cdr3_nt: TGTGCCAGCAGCTTACCGGGACTCAACTATGGCTACACCTTC

v_call: TRBV20-1
j_call: TRBJ2-1
d_call: NA
clone_size: many
cdr3_length: 12
cdr3_aa: CSAGGPYNEQFF
cdr3_nt: TGCAGTGCGGGGGGGCCGTACAATGAGCAGTTCTTC

v_call: TRBV7-8
j_call: TRBJ1-4
d_call: TRBD1
clone_size: many
cdr3_length: 15
cdr3_aa: CASSLFQGANEKLFF
cdr3_nt: TGTGCCAGCAGCTTATTCCAGGGGGCTAATGAAAAACTGTTTTTT

v_call: TRBV5-1
j_call: TRBJ2-6
d_call: NA
clone_size: many
cdr3_length: 16
cdr3_aa: CASSWDPSSGANVLTF
cdr3_nt: TGCGCCAGCAGTTGGGACCCGAGCTCTGGGGCCAACGTCCTGACTTTC

v_call: TRBV9
j_call: TRBJ2-1
d_call: TRBD1
clone_size: many
cdr3_length: 13
cdr3_aa: CASSGTGGNEQFF
cdr3_nt: TGTGCCAGCAGCGGGACAGGGGGCAATGAGCAGTTCTTC

v_call: TRBV12-5
j_call: TRBJ2-3
d_call: TRBD1
clone_size: many
cdr3_length: 14
cdr3_aa: CASALTGGMDTQYF
cdr3_nt: TGTGCTAGTGCTCTGACAGGGGGAATGGATACGCAGTATTTT

v_call: TRBV6-5
j_call: TRBJ1-1
d_call: NA
clone_size: few
cdr3_length: 14
cdr3_aa: CASSYVDGNTEAFF
cdr3_nt: TGTGCCAGCAGTTACGTCGACGGGAACACTGAAGCTTTCTTT